The 8 T cell receptor beta chains in this list originate from one sample, sequenced in a study of OX40 agonist ivuxolimab in advanced cancers. The method was immunoSEQ multiplex PCR; TCRdb's version includes in-frame clones alone and lacks a portion of them. The sample includes about 82,000 clones, 85% to 90% of them seen just once. Sequenced material: CD4+ or CD8+ T cells sorted from blood, taken in a trial of the OX40 agonist ivuxolimab. Receptor source: an adult with an advanced solid tumor such as melanoma, head and neck, liver or kidney cancer.

The chain links TRBV10-3 to TRBJ2-7; 7 bases map to TRBD2. CDR1 and CDR2 (germline): ENHRY, SYGVKD. This CDR3 is 13 amino acids long. V was pared by 6 bases and J by 2 bases, with 4 bases of the junction left unmatched. The CDR3 sequence: CAIRSSGAYEQYF. The DNA of the CDR3 is TGTGCCATCAGATCTAGCGGAGCCTACGAGCAGTACTTC.

The J gene is TRBJ1-2, the V gene TRBV18, with 9 bases fitting TRBD1. CDR1 is KGHSH, CDR2 LQKENI, per germline. The trim removed 6 bases at V and 8 bases at J, leaving 13 bases unmatched. The CDR3 is made up of 15 amino acids. DNA for the CDR3: TGTGCCAGCTCGCCCAGGGACAGGGAGCCTGAGGGCTACACCTTC. It translates to CASSPRDREPEGYTF.

This chain uses TRBV6-1 with TRBJ2-1; 8 bases fit TRBD2. The CDR3 covers 15 residues. CDR1 MNHNS and CDR2 SASEGT come from the germline V gene. Losses at the gene ends were 4 bases for V and 3 bases for J; bases not matched to a gene: 5. CDR3 DNA: TGTGCCAGCAGTGGAGGAACTAGCGGCTACAATGAGCAGTTCTTC. Translating it yields CASSGGTSGYNEQFF.

The rearrangement joins TRBV19 to TRBJ2-7; D gene uncertain. V was shortened by 7 bases and J by 4 bases, with 11 bases between the two germline ends. Germline V lookup: CDR1 LNHDA, CDR2 SQIVND (reference sequence). CDR3 length: 12 residues. The CDR3 DNA reads TGTGCCAGTAATGATGGAAAGTACGAGCAGTACTTC. Protein product: CASNDGKYEQYF.

The chain couples TRBV29-1 to TRBJ1-5, with a weak D call TRBD1 (5 bases). The CDR3 contains 14 residues. Germline assignment: CDR1 SQVTM and CDR2 ANQGSEA. Trimming pared 6 bases from V and 3 bases from J, leaving 15 bases between. This CDR3 is CSVKGLDANQPQHF. CDR3 nucleotide sequence: TGCAGCGTGAAGGGACTGGATGCCAATCAGCCCCAGCATTTT.

This clone was seen once. The V call is TRBV30, the J call TRBJ2-7; 7 bases map to TRBD2. The J segment lost 2 bases and the V segment lost 7 bases, leaving 2 bases of the junction unmatched. This CDR3 region has 11 residues. The V gene's germline CDR1 is GTSNPN and CDR2 SVGIG (reference sequence). CDR3 residues: CALGRAYEQYF. In DNA form, the CDR3 reads TGTGCCTTAGGGAGGGCCTACGAGCAGTACTTC.

The chain combines TRBV27 with TRBJ2-7; weak D call: TRBD1 (5 bases). Germline CDR1 MNHEY, CDR2 SMNVEV (reference sequence). The CDR3 has 11 amino acids. As DNA, the CDR3 is TGTCCCCCTCGACAGACCTACGAGCAGTACTTC. Translation: CPPRQTYEQYF.

The chain recombines TRBV7-9 with TRBJ2-7, with a tentative D call TRBD2 (6 bases). Trimming removed 7 bases from V and 2 bases from J, with 15 bases in between. The CDR3 runs to 14 residues. Germline CDR1 SEHNR, CDR2 FQNEAQ (reference sequence). Here the CDR3 DNA reads TGTGCCAGCACCTTCGGGACTTCTCCCTACGAGCAGTACTTC. Translated: CASTFGTSPYEQYF.